This TCR beta chain was obtained from a study of human T cells and chemical hapten exposure. This clonotype has at least ten counts. TCRdb independently ran MiXCR on the RACE reads; one entry per CDR3 protein. The sample records 150,000 to 200,000 distinct CDR3 sequences, roughly 14% being singletons. V gave up 5 bases and J gave up 1 base, with 8 bases separating them. This CDR3 spans 13 amino acids. From germline, CDR1 is SGHTA and CDR2 FQGNSA. Time point defined: patch test 1, 2 weeks after DPC sensitization. Treatment defined: therapeutic diphenylcyclopropenone sensitization with weekly scalp DPC. The source material was whole blood, sampled in connection with sensitization to the hapten diphenylcyclopropenone (DPC). This receptor was taken from a woman aged 30 to 39 with alopecia areata. Some clones in this sample may be carry-over from other donors' samples. The genes are TRBV7-2 and TRBJ1-1; D might be TRBD1 (6 bases). The CDR3 region is CASSLDRNTEAFF. CDR3 DNA sequence: TGTGCCAGCAGCCTGGACAGGAACACTGAAGCTTTCTTT.